Below are 25 T cell receptor beta chains sequenced from a single sample in a study of blood T cell repertoires in COVID-19. The table came from immunoSEQ multiplex PCR; TCRdb's copy has only in-frame clones and leaves some out. The repertoire has some 140,000 clones, around 80% of them found once; the top ten carry more than 10%. Sequencing was carried out using peripheral blood. The receptor set was obtained from a human donor in a cohort sampled during active COVID-19.

V and J are TRBV9 and TRBJ2-5, with TRBD2 matching over 11 bases. The V segment lost 0 bases and the J segment 5 bases; nucleotides outside the gene matches: 6. The CDR3 runs 16 residues. CDR1 and CDR2 (germline): SGDLS, YYNGEE. The CDR3 DNA is TGTGCCAGCAGCGTAGATAGCGGGGGGGCCGCGGAGACCCAGTACTTC. Protein sequence: CASSVDSGGAAETQYF.

This sequence joins TRBV5-1 and TRBJ1-3; 9 bases line up with TRBD1. Germline CDR1 is SGHRS and CDR2 is YFSETQ. V shed 4 bases and J 4 bases; nucleotides not matched to a gene: 3. This CDR3 contains 14 residues. CDR3 region: CASSPGQGGNTIYF. The CDR3 DNA reads as TGCGCCAGCAGCCCGGGACAGGGAGGAAACACCATATATTTT.

This chain connects TRBV7-7 to TRBJ2-5; TRBD2 aligns across 9 bases. Germline trimming cut 2 bases from V and 5 bases from J; bases unmatched to any gene: 9. CDR3 length: 16 residues. Germline CDR1 is SSHAT and CDR2 is FNYEAQ (reference sequence). The CDR3 reads CASSLIASGVGETQYF. The CDR3 coding sequence is TGTGCCAGCAGCTTAATCGCTAGCGGGGTTGGGGAGACCCAGTACTTC.

This clone was picked up one time. The chain has TRBV28 and TRBJ1-4; 7 bases align to TRBD1. This CDR3 comprises 16 residues. Looked up from germline, CDR1 is MDHEN and CDR2 is SYDVKM. The V and J ends lost 7 bases and 8 bases, in that order; junction bases with no gene match: 16. The CDR3 DNA follows: TGTGCCAGCACCCAACGGGACAGCAGCTGGCGGGAAAAACTGTTTTTT. Translation: CASTQRDSSWREKLFF. Drawing the rest from reference TRBV28 and TRBJ1-4, the complete variable domain is DVKVTQSSRYLVKRTGEKVFLECVQDMDHENMFWYRQDPGLGLRLIYFSYDVKMKEKGDIPEGYSVSREKKERFSLILESASTNQTSMYLCASTQRDSSWREKLFFGSGTQLSVL.

V and J are TRBV7-2 and TRBJ2-3; D gene unclear. CDR3 size: 14 residues. With 4 bases removed from V and 0 bases from J, the gap between germline ends came to 8 bases. CDR1 and CDR2 from the germline V gene are SGHTA and FQGNSA. For the CDR3, the DNA is TGTGCCAGCAGCTCTCGAACTAGCACAGATACGCAGTATTTT. It codes for CASSSRTSTDTQYF.

The chain combines TRBV9 with TRBJ1-5; D perhaps matches TRBD1 (5 bases). This CDR3 region has 15 residues. The germline CDR1 and CDR2 sequences are SGDLS and YYNGEE. Trimming cost V 4 bases and J 6 bases, with 17 bases left between them. CDR3 amino acids: CASSPTGGESQPQHF. CDR3 DNA sequence: TGTGCCAGCAGCCCCACCGGAGGGGAGAGTCAGCCCCAGCATTTT. Combining the CDR3 with reference TRBV9 and TRBJ1-5 gives the whole variable domain DSGVTQTPKHLITATGQRVTLRCSPRSGDLSVYWYQQSLDQGLQFLIQYYNGEERAKGNILERFSAQQFPDLHSELNLSSLELGDSALYFCASSPTGGESQPQHFGDGTRLSIL.

This sequence joins TRBV11-2 and TRBJ1-1; D uncertain. V gave up 2 bases and J gave up 4 bases, with 8 bases separating them. Germline V CDR1 and CDR2: SGHAT, FQNNGV. The CDR3 loop spans 13 amino acids. CDR3 region: CASSLSGSTEAFF. The CDR3 DNA reads TGTGCCAGCAGCTTAAGCGGGAGCACTGAAGCTTTCTTT.

V usage is TRBV2 and J usage is TRBJ2-7; 7 nucleotides line up with TRBD1. This CDR3 has 16 residues. Germline CDR1 is SNHLY and CDR2 is FYNNEI. V shed 8 bases and J 2 bases; nucleotides not matched to a gene: 15. CDR3 in DNA: TGTGCCAGCGGCAGGAATTGGGACAGTTCGACCTACGAGCAGTACTTC. The encoded protein is CASGRNWDSSTYEQYF.

The count of this clone is one. V gene TRBV15 combines with J gene TRBJ2-7; D remains ambiguous. Germline CDR1 is LNHNV and CDR2 is YYDKDF (reference sequence). V shed 3 bases and J shed 1 base, with 10 bases lying between them. This CDR3 region has 14 residues. CDR3 nucleotides: TGTGCCACCAGCAGGGTTCCTAGTTCCTACGAGCAGTACTTC. Its translation is CATSRVPSSYEQYF.

V gene TRBV7-3 combines with J gene TRBJ2-2; 9 nucleotides agree with TRBD1. Germline lookup yields CDR1 SGHTA and CDR2 FQGTGA. There are 18 residues in the CDR3. Losses at the gene ends were 4 bases for V and 0 bases for J; bases not matched to a gene: 9. Here the CDR3 DNA reads TGTGCCAGCAGCTCCGGACAGGGGCCGTCCGCGAACACCGGGGAGCTGTTTTTT. It codes for CASSSGQGPSANTGELFF.

This chain joins TRBV6-6 and TRBJ2-5; TRBD1 aligns across 10 bases. Germline V gene lookup returns CDR1 MNHNY and CDR2 SVGAGI (reference sequence). The CDR3 extends over 16 amino acids. V dropped 6 bases and J dropped 5; count of bases not matched to a gene: 12. The CDR3: CASSSPGQGNGETQYF. CDR3 sequence (DNA): TGTGCCAGCAGCTCCCCGGGACAGGGGAATGGGGAGACCCAGTACTTC.

CDR3 region: CASSLPGGRNTIYF. The CDR3 DNA reads TGTGCCAGCAGCTTACCGGGAGGTAGAAACACCATATATTTT. The rearrangement links TRBV7-9 to TRBJ1-3; D is ambiguous. Trimming took off 2 bases at V and 5 bases at J, with 10 bases between the two ends. Per the germline V gene, CDR1 is SEHNR and CDR2 is FQNEAQ (reference sequence). The CDR3 totals 14 residues.

This rearrangement joins TRBV28 to TRBJ2-7, with TRBD2 identical over 7 bases. The CDR3 runs to 15 residues. Losses at the gene ends were 6 bases for V and 0 bases for J; bases not matched to a gene: 8. Germline V CDR1 and CDR2: MDHEN, SYDVKM. CDR3 sequence reads: CASSRSSGGSYEQYF. CDR3 DNA sequence: TGTGCCAGCAGCCGGTCATCGGGGGGCTCCTACGAGCAGTACTTC.

The chain couples TRBV25-1 to TRBJ2-7; tentative D call: TRBD1 (5 bases). V shed 10 bases and J shed 6 bases, with 13 bases lying between them. The CDR3 extends over 11 amino acids. From germline, CDR1 is MGHDK and CDR2 SYGVNS. The CDR3 loop is CATLAGPEQYF. CDR3 bases: TGTGCCACCCTGGCAGGGCCCGAGCAGTACTTC.

This rearrangement joins TRBV29-1 to TRBJ2-5, with 9 bases that match TRBD2. The J segment lost 0 bases and the V segment lost 6 bases, leaving 5 bases of the junction unmatched. This CDR3 has 14 residues. The germline gives CDR1 SQVTM, CDR2 ANQGSEA. DNA of the CDR3: TGCAGCGTGGCGGGGGGGCCGTACCAAGAGACCCAGTACTTC. It yields the protein CSVAGGPYQETQYF.

This clone was seen a handful of times. The CDR3 reads CASWEANTGELFF. In DNA form, the CDR3 reads TGTGCCAGCTGGGAGGCGAACACCGGGGAGCTGTTTTTT. This chain uses TRBV7-8 with TRBJ2-2, with a tentative D call TRBD2 (6 bases). Germline lookup yields CDR1 SGHVS and CDR2 FQNEAQ. The CDR3 is 13 amino acids. The V end lost 8 bases, the J end lost 0 bases, and 7 bases lay between the germline ends.

This clone was counted once. The gene calls are TRBV30 and TRBJ1-3; 10 bases are shared with TRBD1. This CDR3 has 19 amino acids. CDR1 GTSNPN and CDR2 SVGIG come from the germline V gene (reference sequence). After removal of 2 bases from V and 0 bases from J, the junction contained 13 bases not matched to a gene. For the CDR3, the DNA is TGTGCCTGGAGTCACACCCGGGACAGGGGTTCCAGCTCTGGAAACACCATATATTTT. It codes for CAWSHTRDRGSSSGNTIYF.

This clone was seen a few times. As DNA, the CDR3 is TGTGCCACCCGTGCGACTAGCGGGGTCTACAATGAGCAGTTCTTC. Its protein is CATRATSGVYNEQFF. The chain links TRBV10-3 to TRBJ2-1; TRBD2 agrees at 11 bases. This CDR3 comprises 15 residues. Germline V lookup: CDR1 ENHRY, CDR2 SYGVKD. Trimming cost V 10 bases and J 3 bases; bases outside gene matches: 8.

This chain uses TRBV19 with TRBJ2-3, with TRBD2 matching 9 bases. Germline CDR1 and CDR2: LNHDA and SQIVND (reference sequence). The CDR3 loop spans 16 amino acids. J gave up 0 bases and V 5 bases, and 6 bases lay outside the gene matches. The chain's CDR3 is CASSAPSGASTDTQYF. CDR3 nucleotide sequence: TGTGCCAGTAGTGCCCCTAGCGGGGCTAGCACAGATACGCAGTATTTT.

This clone was counted a single time. The chain links TRBV7-9 to TRBJ1-2, with 8 bases matching TRBD1. The J segment lost 5 bases and the V segment lost 5 bases, leaving 10 bases of the junction unmatched. This CDR3 has 15 amino acids. Germline V gene lookup returns CDR1 SEHNR and CDR2 FQNEAQ (reference sequence). The CDR3 protein is CASSPGQASPYGYTF. The CDR3 nucleotides are TGTGCCAGCAGCCCGGGACAGGCCAGCCCTTATGGCTACACCTTC.

This clone was detected a few times. This chain links TRBV28 with TRBJ1-5; D is unresolved. V was clipped by 1 base and J by 0 bases, with 10 bases between them. Germline CDR1 is MDHEN and CDR2 is SYDVKM. The CDR3 sequence is 16 residues long. DNA of the CDR3: TGTGCCAGCAGTTTATTTGGCAGGTATAGCAATCAGCCCCAGCATTTT. Its translation is CASSLFGRYSNQPQHF.

This clone came up a few times. The chain recombines TRBV19 with TRBJ1-3, with D unresolved. Germline loops: CDR1 LNHDA, CDR2 SQIVND (reference sequence). Trimming stripped 5 bases from V and 8 bases from J, with 13 bases between. This CDR3 is built from 13 residues. The CDR3, as DNA: TGTGCCAGTAGTCCAATCCCCGGGGACACCATATATTTT. Protein sequence: CASSPIPGDTIYF.

The chain carries TRBV9 and TRBJ2-7, with TRBD2 identical over 8 bases. The CDR3 is made up of 14 amino acids. The J segment lost 5 bases and the V segment lost 3 bases, leaving 7 bases of the junction unmatched. CDR1 SGDLS and CDR2 YYNGEE come from the germline V gene. CDR3 nucleotides: TGTGCCAGCAGCGGAACCCGGGGGGGTAACGAGCAGTACTTC. Encoded protein: CASSGTRGGNEQYF.

The V gene is TRBV14, the J gene TRBJ2-1; 10 bases are a match to TRBD1. Trimming cost V 2 bases and J 9 bases; bases outside gene matches: 10. In germline, CDR1 is SGHDN, CDR2 FVKESK. CDR3 size: 16 residues. The CDR3 DNA is TGTGCCAGCAGCCAACGTGGACAGGGGGTAAGGAGTGAGCAGTTCTTC. Its protein is CASSQRGQGVRSEQFF.

J is TRBJ1-1 and V is TRBV30; D is uncertain. Trimming shortened V by 1 base and J by 2 bases, and 14 bases separated the two germline ends. Germline assignment: CDR1 GTSNPN and CDR2 SVGIG (reference sequence). This CDR3 is 15 amino acids long. The CDR3 bases are TGTGCCTGGAGTGCTAAAGGAGGACTCAACACTGAAGCTTTCTTT. This encodes CAWSAKGGLNTEAFF. Full variable domain (missing parts from reference TRBV30 and TRBJ1-1): SQTIHQWPATLVQPVGSPLSLECTVEGTSNPNLYWYRQAAGRGLQLLFYSVGIGQISSEVPQNLSASRPQDRQFILSSKKLLLSDSGFYLCAWSAKGGLNTEAFFGQGTRLTVV.